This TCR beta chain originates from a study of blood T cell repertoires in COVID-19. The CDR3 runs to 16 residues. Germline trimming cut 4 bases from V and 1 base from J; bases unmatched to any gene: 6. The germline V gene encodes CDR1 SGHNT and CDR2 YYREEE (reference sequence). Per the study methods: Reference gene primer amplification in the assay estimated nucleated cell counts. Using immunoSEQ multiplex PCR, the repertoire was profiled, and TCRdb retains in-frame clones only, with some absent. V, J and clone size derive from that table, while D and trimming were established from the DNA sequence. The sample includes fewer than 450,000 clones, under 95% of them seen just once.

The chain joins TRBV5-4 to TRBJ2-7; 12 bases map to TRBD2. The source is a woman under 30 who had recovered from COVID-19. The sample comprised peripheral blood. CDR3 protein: CASSPAGTSGSYEQYV. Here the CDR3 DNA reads TGTGCCAGCAGCCCCGCCGGGACTAGCGGGTCCTACGAGCAGTACGTC.